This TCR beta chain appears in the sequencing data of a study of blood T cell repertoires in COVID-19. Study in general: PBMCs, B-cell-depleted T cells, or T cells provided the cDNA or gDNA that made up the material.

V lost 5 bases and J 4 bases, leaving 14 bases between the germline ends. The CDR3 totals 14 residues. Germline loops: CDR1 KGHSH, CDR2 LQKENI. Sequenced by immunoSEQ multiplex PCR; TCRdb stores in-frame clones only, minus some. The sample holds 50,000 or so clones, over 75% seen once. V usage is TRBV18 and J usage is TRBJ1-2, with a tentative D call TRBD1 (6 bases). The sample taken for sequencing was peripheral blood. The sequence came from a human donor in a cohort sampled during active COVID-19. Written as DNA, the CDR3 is TGTGCCAGCTCATCTCTGACAGGTAGCTATGGCTACACCTTC. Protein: CASSSLTGSYGYTF.